The 28 T cell receptor beta chains in this list originate from one sample, sequenced in a study of T cells in Graves' hyperthyroidism and ophthalmopathy. Template material for amplifying TCR beta CDR3 regions consisted of RNA transcripts. TCR CDR3 underwent first-round RT-PCR with the HTBI primer set. TCRdb called the multiplex PCR reads again in MiXCR, with one record for every CDR3 protein. The top ten clones hold approximately 30% of a sample with hundreds of thousands of distinct CDR3 sequences, 25% to 30% of them seen once. Sequencing used blood. Receptors were obtained from a man aged 40-50 years with Graves' hyperthyroidism that later progressed to Graves' ophthalmopathy.

This clonotype came up many times. The J gene is TRBJ2-7, the V gene TRBV28; 7 positions match TRBD1. Germline V gene data show CDR1 as MDHEN and CDR2 as SYDVKM. The CDR3 is 16 amino acids. Trimming removed 6 bases from V and 6 bases from J; junction bases left unmatched: 17. CDR3 region: CASSTTGRGPEFEQYF. CDR3 in DNA: TGTGCCAGCAGCACGACAGGGAGAGGTCCGGAATTCGAGCAGTACTTC.

The V gene is TRBV27, the J gene TRBJ2-3; the match to TRBD2 covers 7 bases. The CDR3 covers 14 residues. The V and J ends lost 8 bases and 2 bases, in that order; junction bases with no gene match: 7. Germline V gene sequence: CDR1 MNHEY, CDR2 SMNVEV (reference sequence). The CDR3 protein is CASGREGFTDTQYF. For the CDR3, the DNA is TGTGCCAGCGGGAGGGAGGGGTTCACAGATACGCAGTATTTT.

The chain joins TRBV6-2 or TRBV6-3 to TRBJ1-5; 7 nucleotides match TRBD1. J lost 5 bases, V lost 6 bases, and 4 bases had no gene match. This CDR3 has 13 amino acids. Germline CDR1 and CDR2: MNHEY and SVGEGT. The chain's CDR3 is CASRYTGDQPQHF. The DNA of the CDR3 is TGTGCCAGCAGGTATACAGGGGATCAGCCCCAGCATTTT.

In this sample, this clonotype turned up many times. The chain couples TRBV2 to TRBJ2-5; D could derive from TRBD1 or TRBD2 (6 bases each). Germline V lookup: CDR1 SNHLY, CDR2 FYNNEI. The CDR3 has 14 amino acids. The V and J ends lost 2 bases and 2 bases respectively, with 9 bases between them. The CDR3 DNA sequence: TGTGCCAGCAGTGAATGGGGGGCTCAAGAGACCCAGTACTTC. Translation: CASSEWGAQETQYF.

The J gene is TRBJ1-1, the V gene TRBV18; 10 bases map to TRBD1. Per the germline V gene, CDR1 is KGHSH and CDR2 is LQKENI. The V segment lost 6 bases and the J segment 6 bases; nucleotides outside the gene matches: 7. CDR3 size: 14 residues. In DNA form, the CDR3 reads TGTGCCAGCTCGACGGGACAGGGGAGAGCTGAAGCTTTCTTT. Its translation is CASSTGQGRAEAFF. The variable domain in full, completed from reference TRBV18 and TRBJ1-1, reads NAGVMQNPRHLVRRRGQEARLRCSPMKGHSHVYWYRQLPEEGLKFMVYLQKENIIDESGMPKERFSAEFPKEGPSILRIQQVVRGDSAAYFCASSTGQGRAEAFFGQGTRLTVV.

This clonotype was recorded a few times. The chain is built from TRBV20-1 and TRBJ2-2, with 7 bases fitting TRBD1. The junction had 8 bases not matched to a gene; V was cut back by 0 bases and J by 4 bases. Germline CDR1 and CDR2: DFQATT and SNEGSKA (reference sequence). The CDR3 extends over 16 amino acids. CDR3 DNA sequence: TGCAGTGCTAGAGATCGGAAAGGGGGCTTCACCGGGGAGCTGTTTTTT. Amino acids: CSARDRKGGFTGELFF.

Many counts were recorded for this clonotype. The rearrangement links TRBV9 to TRBJ2-7, with TRBD2 as a possible D gene (6 bases). Germline V gene sequence: CDR1 SGDLS, CDR2 YYNGEE. The V gene lost 3 bases and the J gene lost 1 base, with 11 bases spanning the gap. There are 14 residues in the CDR3. The CDR3 is CASSDRDWSYEQYF. The CDR3 coding sequence is TGTGCCAGCAGCGACCGGGACTGGTCCTACGAGCAGTACTTC.

In its sample, this clonotype was seen many times. The chain has TRBV6-2 or TRBV6-3 and TRBJ2-2, with D perhaps TRBD2 (5 bases). CDR1 is MNHEY, CDR2 SVGEGT, per germline. V dropped 3 bases and J dropped 4 bases, with 9 bases sitting between them. This CDR3 has 14 residues. In DNA, the CDR3 is TGTGCCAGCAGTTATACTAGTCGCACCGGGGAGCTGTTTTTT. It specifies CASSYTSRTGELFF.

The rearrangement joins TRBV6-2 or TRBV6-3 to TRBJ1-2; TRBD1 agrees at 7 bases. Trimming cost V 2 bases and J 0 bases; bases outside gene matches: 6. The CDR3 covers 16 residues. CDR1 MNHEY and CDR2 SVGEGT come from the germline V gene. The CDR3 nucleotides read TGTGCCAGCAGTTACGGCGGGACAGCCTCTAACTATGGCTACACCTTC. Protein product: CASSYGGTASNYGYTF.

The chain carries TRBV28 and TRBJ2-5; 8 positions match TRBD1. With 7 bases clipped from V and 4 bases from J, the junction kept 11 bases outside the gene matches. CDR1 is MDHEN, CDR2 SYDVKM, per germline. The CDR3 runs 15 residues. This CDR3 reads CASNADLDRGETQYF. The CDR3 DNA reads TGTGCCAGCAACGCGGACCTCGACAGGGGAGAGACCCAGTACTTC. The full variable domain, rest sourced from reference TRBV28 and TRBJ2-5, is DVKVTQSSRYLVKRTGEKVFLECVQDMDHENMFWYRQDPGLGLRLIYFSYDVKMKEKGDIPEGYSVSREKKERFSLILESASTNQTSMYLCASNADLDRGETQYFGPGTRLLVL.

This rearrangement joins TRBV27 to TRBJ2-5, with D possibly matching TRBD2 (6 bases). Trimming removed 5 bases from V and 5 bases from J, with 18 bases in between. The CDR3 spans 15 residues. Germline V gene sequence: CDR1 MNHEY, CDR2 SMNVEV (reference sequence). CDR3 sequence reads: CASSPNRDSLETQYF. DNA of the CDR3: TGTGCCAGCAGTCCGAACCGGGACTCTCTGGAGACCCAGTACTTC.

Many counts were recorded for this clonotype. The gene calls are TRBV10-3 and TRBJ2-5, with 9 bases lining up with TRBD2. After removal of 9 bases from V and 2 bases from J, the junction contained 4 bases not matched to a gene. From germline, CDR1 is ENHRY and CDR2 SYGVKD. This CDR3 spans 13 amino acids. The CDR3 nucleotides are TGTGCCATTTCTAGCGGGGTTCAAGAGACCCAGTACTTC. Translating gives CAISSGVQETQYF.

The chain has TRBV5-1 and TRBJ2-2; D is possibly TRBD2 (6 bases). Trimming took 2 bases from V and 0 from J, leaving 11 bases between them. The germline gives CDR1 SGHRS, CDR2 YFSETQ. This CDR3 spans 16 amino acids. The CDR3 here is CASSFGGGANTGELFF. The CDR3 nucleotides read TGCGCCAGCAGCTTCGGGGGTGGAGCGAACACCGGGGAGCTGTTTTTT.

The chain recombines TRBV4-1 with TRBJ1-2, with 7 bases aligning to TRBD1. Germline values: CDR1 MGHRA, CDR2 YSYEKL. V shed 4 bases, J shed 4 bases, and the junction held 18 bases outside the gene matches. This CDR3 is 18 amino acids long. The CDR3 sequence: CASSLSGGGTSNRYGYTF. The CDR3 region has the DNA TGCGCCAGCAGCCTTTCAGGGGGAGGGACTTCCAACCGCTATGGCTACACCTTC.

This clonotype was seen only a few times. A read error may explain this, as a much larger clone is one base away. This chain uses TRBV6-5 with TRBJ2-2; no reliable D call. With 3 bases removed from V and 4 bases from J, the gap between germline ends came to 6 bases. The CDR3 is 13 amino acids. Germline CDR1 MNHEY, CDR2 SVGAGI. The CDR3 DNA is TGTGCCAGCAGTTATGGCGGCACCGGGGAGCTGTTTTTT. Its protein is CASSYGGTGELFF.

The table lists this clonotype with many counts. The J gene is TRBJ2-3, the V gene TRBV12-5; D uncertain. Germline V lookup: CDR1 LGHNT, CDR2 FRNRAP. The V and J ends lost 7 bases and 7 bases respectively, with 6 bases between them. This CDR3 contains 10 residues. The CDR3 is CASAIHTQYF. In DNA, the CDR3 is TGTGCTAGTGCAATCCATACGCAGTATTTT.

The chain links TRBV2 to TRBJ2-5; the match to TRBD2 covers 10 bases. The CDR3 length is 14 residues. V was pared by 7 bases and J by 3 bases, with 5 bases of the junction left unmatched. The V gene's germline CDR1 is SNHLY and CDR2 FYNNEI. The chain's CDR3 is CASNQRGGKETQYF. The DNA for the CDR3 is TGTGCCAGCAACCAGCGGGGGGGCAAAGAGACCCAGTACTTC.

This clonotype was counted ten times or more. The rearrangement joins TRBV12-3 or TRBV12-4 to TRBJ2-7; D might be TRBD2 (6 bases). The V end was cut by 0 bases, the J end by 2 bases, with 14 bases between. CDR3 length equals 16 residues. CDR3 residues: CASSLAAGTLTYEQYF. The CDR3 DNA sequence: TGTGCCAGCAGTTTAGCGGCCGGGACTTTGACCTACGAGCAGTACTTC.

This clonotype was detected many times. The chain links TRBV12-3 or TRBV12-4 to TRBJ1-2, with 7 bases matching TRBD1. CDR3 size: 18 residues. The V segment lost 5 bases and the J segment 6 bases; nucleotides outside the gene matches: 21. The CDR3 loop is CASSPPGRQGGKSDGYTF. Here the CDR3 DNA reads TGTGCCAGCAGTCCACCGGGGAGGCAGGGGGGCAAGTCGGATGGCTACACCTTC.

This clonotype occurred many times. The chain joins TRBV11-1 to TRBJ2-5; 8 bases match TRBD2. V trimming: 6 bases; J trimming: 1 base; junction bases outside the gene matches: 7. Germline CDR1 reads SGHAT; CDR2 reads FQDESV (reference sequence). There are 15 residues in the CDR3. DNA for the CDR3: TGTGCCAGCAGAAGAAGGACTAGCAGCCAAGAGACCCAGTACTTC. It codes for CASRRRTSSQETQYF.

Turning to this clonotype: Its ends do not fully match the called genes, so a read error is possible. This rearrangement joins TRBV15 to TRBJ2-7; 8 positions agree with TRBD2. CDR1 is LNHNV, CDR2 YYDKDF, per germline (reference sequence). The CDR3 covers 16 residues. This chain's CDR3 is CATSRGLRTSSHEQYF. The CDR3 DNA sequence: TGTGCCACCAGCAGGGGGCTTAGGACTAGCTCCCACGAGCAGTACTTC.

This clonotype has a count of ten or more. The chain combines TRBV27 with TRBJ1-6; perhaps TRBD1 as D (5 bases). This CDR3 spans 14 amino acids. Trimming took 6 bases from V and 9 from J, leaving 15 bases between them. Germline V CDR1 and CDR2: MNHEY, SMNVEV (reference sequence). This CDR3 reads CASRGGLQGSPLHF. In nucleotides, the CDR3 is TGTGCCAGCAGGGGGGGACTGCAGGGTTCACCCCTCCACTTT.

This clonotype was detected many times. V is TRBV5-5 and J is TRBJ1-6; no definite D call. Germline lookup yields CDR1 SGHKS and CDR2 YYEKEE (reference sequence). Trimming stripped 4 bases from V and 5 bases from J, with 13 bases between. The CDR3 has 15 amino acids. The CDR3 spells CASSLLEWNNSPLHF. The CDR3 nucleotides read TGTGCCAGCAGCCTACTTGAGTGGAATAATTCACCCCTCCACTTT.

The rearrangement links TRBV6-5 to TRBJ1-1; tentative D call: TRBD1 (6 bases). V shed 2 bases and J shed 3 bases, with 7 bases lying between them. The germline V gene encodes CDR1 MNHEY and CDR2 SVGAGI. The CDR3 consists of 13 residues. CDR3 sequence reads: CASSYNRDTEAFF. DNA for the CDR3: TGTGCCAGCAGTTACAACAGGGACACTGAAGCTTTCTTT.

This clonotype was recorded many times. V and J are TRBV6-2 or TRBV6-3 and TRBJ2-7; the D is unclear. V gave up 6 bases and J gave up 2 bases, with 11 bases separating them. Germline CDR1 and CDR2: MNHEY and SVGEGT. The CDR3 loop spans 13 amino acids. Written as DNA, the CDR3 is TGTGCCAGCAGCATCGACTTAACCTACGAGCAGTACTTC. It specifies CASSIDLTYEQYF.

This clonotype was observed at least ten times. The CDR3 loop reads CASSVSGRETQYF. In nucleotides, the CDR3 is TGTGCCAGCAGTGTGTCGGGGAGAGAGACCCAGTACTTC. The chain couples TRBV6-1 to TRBJ2-5; D possibly corresponds to TRBD2 (5 bases). The germline gives CDR1 MNHNS, CDR2 SASEGT. The CDR3 has 13 amino acids. V lost 4 bases to trimming and J lost 4 bases, with 10 bases between them.

The chain couples TRBV6-2 or TRBV6-3 to TRBJ2-2; a possible D gene is TRBD1 (6 bases). In germline, CDR1 is MNHEY, CDR2 SVGEGT. The CDR3 has 17 residues. Trimming shortened V by 6 bases and J by 1 base, and 18 bases separated the two germline ends. CDR3 bases: TGTGCCAGCAGCCAGAAGAGGACAGTCCTGAACACCGGGGAGCTGTTTTTT. Translation gives CASSQKRTVLNTGELFF.

In its sample, this clonotype was seen many times. CDR3: CASRLPANTGELFF. As DNA, the CDR3 is TGTGCCAGCAGATTGCCAGCGAACACCGGGGAGCTGTTTTTT. V and J are TRBV11-2 and TRBJ2-2; D gene uncertain. Germline V lookup: CDR1 SGHAT, CDR2 FQNNGV. Trimming shortened V by 6 bases and J by 0 bases, and 8 bases separated the two germline ends. The CDR3 has 14 residues.